By frequency, the clone carrying this T cell receptor (beta chain) is medium-sized. Its antigen is undetermined. This entry belongs to a study of T cells expressing NK-cell markers. Study context: Sorted CD3+CD56+NKG2C+, CD3+CD56+NKG2C- and CD3+CD56-NKG2C+ T-cell subsets were beta-chain profiled. Broader study findings: Topping the CD3+CD56-NKG2C+ fraction as well were these clonotypes, in a handful of donors.

Per the germline V gene, CDR1 is SNHLY and CDR2 is FYNNEI. This CDR3 contains 17 residues. Each CDR3 protein gets one entry in TCRdb, which reprocessed the 5' RACE reads and gives no DNA. The sample table includes around 8,000 distinct CDR3 sequences. Input material: blood T cells: a sorted CD56 or NKG2C T cell subset, CD4+ or CD8+ T cells, or bulk PBMC T cells (not recorded which). The rearrangement uses TRBV2 and TRBJ2-1; TCRdb picks TRBD2, but there is no DNA to check that call. The clonotype was recovered from a man younger than 35 in good health. The CDR3 region is CASSEGLAGGDDNEQFF.